This TCR beta chain was recorded in a study of blood T cell repertoires in COVID-19. Study in general: Both acute and convalescent COVID-19 samples were obtained from the United States, Italy and Spain.

Profiling relied on immunoSEQ multiplex PCR, and the TCRdb table lists in-frame clones only, not all of them. The sample shows around 320,000 clones, around 92% of them seen only once. Germline CDR1 SGHDN, CDR2 FVKESK. Deletions cut 2 bases from V and 2 bases from J, with 10 bases between. The CDR3 consists of 14 residues. Patients from Seattle were sampled longitudinally, starting during active infection. The source material was peripheral blood. The chain links TRBV14 to TRBJ2-7; D not certain. The clonotype comes from a woman younger than 45 with COVID-19, enrolled during active disease. The CDR3: CASSQLVGPYEQYF. CDR3 nucleotide sequence: TGTGCCAGCAGCCAACTTGTGGGCCCCTACGAGCAGTACTTC.